The 9 T cell receptor beta chains presented below share a single source sample, sequenced in a study of control samples from healthy donors and cancer patients. TCRdb's copy holds only in-frame clones and misses some; the assay was immunoSEQ multiplex PCR. The table includes 130,000 or so clones, roughly 90% detected once. The sample was blood. These receptors were obtained from a man aged 40-49 years in good health.

V is TRBV27 and J is TRBJ2-7; 7 positions agree with TRBD1. The CDR3 is 13 amino acids. Trimming took 5 bases from V and 3 from J; bases not matched to a gene: 4. The germline CDR1 and CDR2 sequences are MNHEY and SMNVEV (reference sequence). CDR3 in DNA: TGTGCCAGCAGTCCCGGGACAGTCTACGAGCAGTACTTC. Protein sequence: CASSPGTVYEQYF.

The chain recombines TRBV9 with TRBJ1-3; 7 nucleotides match TRBD1. The junction had 13 bases not matched to a gene; V was cut back by 3 bases and J by 4 bases. This CDR3 region has 17 residues. The germline V gene encodes CDR1 SGDLS and CDR2 YYNGEE. CDR3 sequence: CASSAQTGRFAGNTIYF. CDR3 nucleotides: TGTGCCAGCAGCGCTCAGACAGGGAGATTCGCGGGAAACACCATATATTTT.

A note on this clone: One end of the junction does not line up with germline, which may come from a read error. This sequence joins TRBV5-1 and TRBJ2-5; TRBD1 matches 7 bases. This CDR3 region has 14 residues. CDR1 and CDR2 from the germline V gene are SGHRS and YFSETQ. CDR3 DNA sequence: TGCGCCAGCAGTTTGGGACAGAGCCAAGAGACCCAGTACTTC. This codes for CASSLGQSQETQYF.

Only one count was recorded for this clone. The V and J genes are TRBV7-3 and TRBJ2-1; maybe TRBD1 (5 bases). Trimming cost V 7 bases and J 10 bases, with 14 bases left between them. The CDR3 sequence is 12 residues long. The germline V gene has CDR1 SGHTA and CDR2 FQGTGA. The CDR3 is CASNVPGNEQFF. CDR3 DNA sequence: TGTGCCAGCAACGTGCCAGGGAACGAGCAGTTCTTC.

The chain recombines TRBV16 with TRBJ1-1; the D is unclear. V was shortened by 4 bases and J by 5 bases, with 11 bases between the two germline ends. Germline-derived CDR1 and CDR2 are KGHSY and FQNENV. The CDR3 runs to 13 residues. CDR3 bases: TGTGCCAGCAGCCGCAACCCGGGGACTGAAGCTTTCTTT. This translates into CASSRNPGTEAFF.

This clone came up a few times. The chain has TRBV9 and TRBJ1-3; 7 bases align to TRBD1. V lost 0 bases, J lost 0 bases, and 6 bases stayed unmatched. The CDR3 covers 17 residues. In germline, CDR1 is SGDLS, CDR2 YYNGEE. The CDR3 spells CASSVDPGGNSGNTIYF. The CDR3 nucleotides read TGTGCCAGCAGCGTAGATCCAGGGGGAAACTCTGGAAACACCATATATTTT.

The chain employs TRBV2 and TRBJ2-3; D is ambiguous. The germline gives CDR1 SNHLY, CDR2 FYNNEI. V was trimmed by 3 bases and J by 2 bases, leaving 9 bases between them. The CDR3 is 14 residues long. The CDR3 DNA sequence: TGTGCCAGCAGTGATAGCAGGCCCACAGATACGCAGTATTTT. It yields the protein CASSDSRPTDTQYF. The full variable domain, rest sourced from reference TRBV2 and TRBJ2-3, is EPEVTQTPSHQVTQMGQEVILRCVPISNHLYFYWYRQILGQKVEFLVSFYNNEISEKSEIFDDQFSVERPDGSNFTLKIRSTKLEDSAMYFCASSDSRPTDTQYFGPGTRLTVL.

V is TRBV3-1 (or the pseudogene TRBV3-2) and J is TRBJ1-1, with D tentatively TRBD1 (5 bases). Trimming stripped 3 bases from V and 5 bases from J, with 16 bases between. The CDR3 contains 15 residues. Germline values: CDR1 LGHDT, CDR2 YNNKEL (reference sequence). CDR3 bases: TGTGCCAGCAGCCATAAAATCAGGGTAGGGACTGAAGCTTTCTTT. Amino acid sequence: CASSHKIRVGTEAFF.

V gene TRBV28 combines with J gene TRBJ1-3; possible D gene TRBD1, 5 bases. Germline V gives CDR1 MDHEN, CDR2 SYDVKM. This CDR3 is 16 amino acids long. Deletions cut 7 bases from V and 4 bases from J, with 20 bases between. The CDR3 nucleotides are TGTGCCAGCATAAGAGGACAACCAACGGAGGGAAACACCATATATTTT. Translated: CASIRGQPTEGNTIYF.